This T cell receptor (beta chain) was identified in a study of Ad26.COV2.S vaccination and SARS-CoV-2 variants. Overall study context: Ad26.COV2.S given intramuscularly, once or twice 56 days apart.

Regarding the study as a whole: Once vaccination had occurred, spike-specific CD8+ and CD4+ T cell responses reportedly showed substantial breadth.

Per germline, CDR1 LNHNV and CDR2 YYDKDF (reference sequence). Trimming pared 7 bases from V and 0 bases from J, leaving 9 bases between. The CDR3 is 14 residues long. For this clone: What it binds is unknown.

Treatment in this sample: 15 to 20 received Ad26.COV2.S at low or high dose, single or two shots; five or six received placebo; per-sample allocation not given. Sampling was performed 63 days after the first vaccine or placebo injection. In Boston, an adult donor aged 18-55 years took part. Expressing Wuhan-strain SARS-CoV-2 spike, an Ad26 vector served as the vaccine. TCRdb keeps only in-frame clones here, not all; method: immunoSEQ multiplex PCR. This repertoire shows about 410,000 clones, roughly 90% found once; its top ten account for roughly 1.7%. The chain carries TRBV15 and TRBJ2-2, with D uncertain. This sequence was found in a person between 18 and 65 years old who received the Ad26.COV2.S COVID-19 vaccine or a placebo. Here the sequenced sample was peripheral blood, taken in a trial of Ad26.COV2.S vaccine versus placebo. CDR3 DNA: TGTGCCACCACTTTTGTAGCGAACACCGGGGAGCTGTTTTTT. This codes for CATTFVANTGELFF.